These 24 T cell receptor beta chains came from one sample sequenced in a study of cytomegalovirus exposure and HLA in healthy donors. With 60 Vbeta and 13 Jbeta primers, the PCR was carried out. The assay was immunoSEQ multiplex PCR, and TCRdb's table has in-frame clones only and misses some. The sample holds approximately 190,000 clones, roughly 68% seen once. The sample comprised PBMCs. Receptor source: a man in his forties or fifties in good health and CMV-seropositive.

There are a few counts of this clone. The J gene is TRBJ1-1, the V gene TRBV19, with D tentatively TRBD1 (5 bases). V lost 4 bases and J lost 1, with 10 bases in between. This CDR3 has 14 residues. Looked up from germline, CDR1 is LNHDA and CDR2 is SQIVND (reference sequence). CDR3: CASSKEGPNTEAFF. In DNA form, the CDR3 reads TGTGCCAGTAGTAAGGAGGGACCGAACACTGAAGCTTTCTTT.

V gene TRBV5-6 combines with J gene TRBJ1-1, with 9 bases that match TRBD1. The germline gives CDR1 SGHDT, CDR2 YYEEEE. The CDR3 length is 12 residues. V shed 4 bases and J 6 bases; nucleotides not matched to a gene: 1. Here the CDR3 DNA reads TGTGCCAGCAGCAGGACAGGGGCTGAAGCTTTCTTT. Its translation: CASSRTGAEAFF.

The chain couples TRBV28 to TRBJ2-6, with D unclear. Looked up from germline, CDR1 is MDHEN and CDR2 is SYDVKM. The CDR3 is 14 amino acids. V lost 7 bases to trimming and J lost 1 base, with 8 bases between them. The CDR3 region is CASMSNSGANVLTF. CDR3 sequence (DNA): TGTGCCAGCATGAGTAATTCTGGGGCCAACGTCCTGACTTTC.

The chain has TRBV2 and TRBJ2-2; TRBD1 is a possible D gene (6 bases). Germline-derived CDR1 and CDR2 are SNHLY and FYNNEI. The CDR3 extends over 14 amino acids. V lost 2 bases to trimming and J lost 4 bases, with 8 bases between them. The CDR3 is CASSENRVTGELFF. CDR3 sequence (DNA): TGTGCCAGCAGTGAAAACAGGGTCACCGGGGAGCTGTTTTTT.

V usage is TRBV28 and J usage is TRBJ2-6, with D possibly being TRBD2 (7 bases). The V and J ends lost 10 bases and 5 bases respectively, with 15 bases between them. This CDR3 is 14 amino acids long. Germline CDR1 MDHEN, CDR2 SYDVKM. The CDR3 loop is CATRGAARANVLTF. The CDR3 nucleotides read TGTGCCACCCGGGGGGCGGCCCGGGCCAACGTCCTGACTTTC.

The chain recombines TRBV11-2 with TRBJ2-1, with 8 bases matching TRBD2. Germline assignment: CDR1 SGHAT and CDR2 FQNNGV. The CDR3 extends over 15 amino acids. The junction had 6 bases not matched to a gene; V was cut back by 5 bases and J by 3 bases. The CDR3 reads CASSLGLAVYNEQFF. CDR3 sequence (DNA): TGTGCCAGCAGCCTTGGACTAGCAGTCTACAATGAGCAGTTCTTC.

This clone was counted between two and nine times. The CDR3 reads CASSPRDYPYEQYF. CDR3 sequence (DNA): TGTGCCAGCAGCCCGAGGGACTACCCCTACGAGCAGTACTTC. V is TRBV9 and J is TRBJ2-7; TRBD2 aligns across 7 bases. Trimming took 4 bases from V and 2 from J; bases not matched to a gene: 6. From germline, CDR1 is SGDLS and CDR2 YYNGEE. CDR3 size: 14 residues.

The chain is built from TRBV7-9 and TRBJ2-7, with a weak D call TRBD2 (5 bases). CDR3 length equals 13 residues. Germline assignment: CDR1 SEHNR and CDR2 FQNEAQ (reference sequence). V lost 11 bases to trimming and J lost 0 bases, with 14 bases between them. CDR3 in DNA: TGTGCCGTTAGTGGAGGAAGCTCCTACGAGCAGTACTTC. The encoded protein is CAVSGGSSYEQYF.

The chain links TRBV6-1 to TRBJ1-5; possible D gene TRBD1, 6 bases. The germline V gene encodes CDR1 MNHNS and CDR2 SASEGT. This CDR3 region has 15 residues. Trimming stripped 7 bases from V and 6 bases from J, with 19 bases between. In DNA form, the CDR3 reads TGTGCCAGCAAGGGGGGGCCCGTTGGTGCTCAGCCCCAGCATTTT. It is translated as CASKGGPVGAQPQHF.

About this clone: Other DNA sequences in the sample encode the same CDR3. CDR3 in DNA: TGTGCCAGCAGCTTAGGGCCCTCCTACGAGCAGTACTTC. The encoded protein is CASSLGPSYEQYF. The genes are TRBV11-2 and TRBJ2-7; D is unclear. Deletions cut 1 base from V and 0 bases from J, with 4 bases between. The germline CDR1 and CDR2 sequences are SGHAT and FQNNGV. The CDR3 loop spans 13 amino acids.

V and J are TRBV29-1 and TRBJ1-1; 7 positions agree with TRBD1. From germline, CDR1 is SQVTM and CDR2 ANQGSEA. The CDR3 contains 14 residues. J gave up 4 bases and V 3 bases, and 8 bases lay outside the gene matches. The CDR3 DNA reads as TGCAGCGTTGAGGGGGCAGGGGGTGTCACTGAAGCTTTCTTT. Translation: CSVEGAGGVTEAFF.

The chain recombines TRBV5-1 with TRBJ2-1; D is uncertain. Germline V gene lookup returns CDR1 SGHRS and CDR2 YFSETQ. The germline V and J ends were trimmed by 0 bases and 4 bases, with 8 bases remaining between them. The CDR3 covers 14 residues. CDR3 region: CASSLGYGYNEQFF. The CDR3 DNA is TGCGCCAGCAGCTTGGGTTACGGGTACAATGAGCAGTTCTTC.

This chain connects TRBV12-2 to TRBJ1-2; the DNA was not used to check the table's D call, TRBD1. TRBV12-2 is listed as a pseudogene. CDR3 length equals 15 residues. Here the CDR3 reads CASRLATGKGYGYTF. The CDR3 DNA reads TGTGCAAGTCGCTTAGCGACAGGGAAGGGCTATGGCTACACCTTC.

The V gene is TRBV2, the J gene TRBJ2-7, with D possibly matching TRBD1 (6 bases). Germline CDR1 is SNHLY and CDR2 is FYNNEI. This CDR3 spans 14 amino acids. Trimming removed 3 bases from V and 4 bases from J, with 13 bases in between. CDR3 sequence reads: CASSDAGEGYEQYF. In nucleotides, the CDR3 is TGTGCCAGCAGTGATGCAGGGGAAGGATACGAGCAGTACTTC.

V and J are TRBV4-3 and TRBJ1-2, with 9 bases aligning to TRBD1. Germline values: CDR1 LGHNA, CDR2 YSLEER. The ends lost 0 bases at V and 4 bases at J; junction bases unmatched: 12. This CDR3 has 18 amino acids. The CDR3 loop is CASSQESPGQGRSYGYTF. The CDR3 DNA reads as TGCGCCAGCAGCCAAGAGTCCCCGGGACAGGGTCGGTCCTATGGCTACACCTTC.

The chain couples TRBV27 to TRBJ2-5; 9 bases align to TRBD1. The closer fit of TRBJ2-7 to the DNA end suggests the J call may be wrong. The germline gives CDR1 MNHEY, CDR2 SMNVEV (reference sequence). The CDR3 has 17 residues. The CDR3 loop is CASSLMPPGQGTYEQYF. The CDR3 coding sequence is TGTGCCAGCAGTTTAATGCCTCCGGGACAGGGAACCTACGAGCAGTACTTC.

The chain combines TRBV21-1 with TRBJ1-6. TRBV21-1 is classified as a pseudogene. CDR3 length equals 17 residues. CDR3 DNA: TGTGCCAGCAGCACATCGCGGGGGTCCTCCTATAATTCACCCCTCCACTTT. Its protein is CASSTSRGSSYNSPLHF.

This clone has just one count. The rearrangement joins TRBV7-8 to TRBJ2-3; the D is unclear. Trimming pared 5 bases from V and 7 bases from J, leaving 10 bases between. CDR1 and CDR2 (germline): SGHVS, FQNEAQ. This CDR3 is 12 amino acids long. For the CDR3, the DNA is TGTGCCAGCAGCCCCCTCGTAAATACGCAGTATTTT. Amino acid sequence: CASSPLVNTQYF.

This clone was found once. The chain uses TRBV14 and TRBJ2-7; D unclear. Trimming removed 0 bases at V and 2 bases at J, with 11 bases between. Germline CDR1 reads SGHDN; CDR2 reads FVKESK. This CDR3 is 15 amino acids long. CDR3 DNA: TGTGCCAGCAGCCAAGATCTCTCAGTTGCCTACGAGCAGTACTTC. It encodes CASSQDLSVAYEQYF.

The chain links TRBV5-1 to TRBJ1-1; D is uncertain. Germline loops: CDR1 SGHRS, CDR2 YFSETQ. Trimming pared 4 bases from V and 5 bases from J, leaving 21 bases between. The CDR3 contains 16 residues. The CDR3 is CASSPLAGSGGTEAFF. CDR3 in DNA: TGCGCCAGCAGCCCCCTCGCGGGGTCAGGCGGGACTGAAGCTTTCTTT.

The chain has TRBV6-6 and TRBJ1-5, with D uncertain. Germline V gene lookup returns CDR1 MNHNY and CDR2 SVGAGI (reference sequence). The CDR3 is 16 amino acids. V lost 2 bases, J lost 6 bases, and 17 bases lay in between. CDR3 coding DNA: TGTGCCAGCAGTTACCGCGGGCCCCGGGAGGGTCAGCCCCAGCATTTT. It yields the protein CASSYRGPREGQPQHF.

The rearrangement uses TRBV7-9 and TRBJ1-2; D not certain. Germline V gives CDR1 SEHNR, CDR2 FQNEAQ (reference sequence). V was shortened by 6 bases and J by 3 bases, with 8 bases between the two germline ends. This CDR3 has 12 residues. The CDR3 nucleotides read TGTGCCAGCAGTCCTCAGGACTATGGCTACACCTTC. Translating it yields CASSPQDYGYTF. The whole variable domain, filled in from reference TRBV7-9 and TRBJ1-2, reads DTGVSQNPRHKITKRGQNVTFRCDPISEHNRLYWYRQTLGQGPEFLTYFQNEAQLEKSRLLSDRFSAERPKGSFSTLEIQRTEQGDSAMYLCASSPQDYGYTFGSGTRLTVV.

The rearrangement joins TRBV6-5 to TRBJ2-5, with 11 positions matching TRBD2. Germline V gene lookup returns CDR1 MNHEY and CDR2 SVGAGI. This CDR3 comprises 15 residues. Germline trimming cut 6 bases from V and 5 bases from J; bases unmatched to any gene: 8. DNA for the CDR3: TGTGCCAGCAGCTATAGCGGGGGGGCCCGGGAGACCCAGTACTTC. Its translation: CASSYSGGARETQYF.

About this clone: At the DNA level, this CDR3 is encoded by other sequences in the same sample as well. The chain joins TRBV7-2 to TRBJ1-5; TRBD1 matches 10 bases. V was clipped by 4 bases and J by 4 bases; unmatched bases: 4. Germline V gene data show CDR1 as SGHTA and CDR2 as FQGNSA. The CDR3 covers 15 residues. The CDR3 protein is CASSSPGQGNQPQHF. CDR3 bases: TGTGCCAGCAGCTCTCCGGGACAGGGGAATCAGCCCCAGCATTTT.